This TCR beta chain was identified during a study of cytomegalovirus exposure and HLA in healthy donors. Background on the study: Counted in an early data release were tens of millions of unique TCRs from HLA-typed donors.

V shed 2 bases and J 0 bases; nucleotides not matched to a gene: 4. The CDR3 has 17 amino acids. Germline values: CDR1 LNHDA, CDR2 SQIVND (reference sequence). As regards this clone: Antigen unknown.

Primers for the PCR totalled 60 Vbeta and 13 Jbeta. The data were produced by immunoSEQ multiplex PCR, yet TCRdb's version contains in-frame clones alone and is incomplete. Of fewer than 100,000 clones listed, roughly 80% are singletons. Study results and limitations: Some public TCRs appeared in many individuals, while most sequences were rare. With high specificity and sensitivity, the classifier reportedly diagnosed cytomegalovirus status. Researchers counted around 160 TCR beta chains as cytomegalovirus-associated.

This rearrangement joins TRBV19 to TRBJ2-7; 13 nucleotides match TRBD2. Sequencing was done on a sample of PBMCs. This receptor was identified in a middle-aged man in good health and CMV-seronegative. The CDR3, as DNA: TGTGCCAGTAGTATATCTCGGACTAGCGGGAGCTCCTACGAGCAGTACTTC. Translation gives CASSISRTSGSSYEQYF.